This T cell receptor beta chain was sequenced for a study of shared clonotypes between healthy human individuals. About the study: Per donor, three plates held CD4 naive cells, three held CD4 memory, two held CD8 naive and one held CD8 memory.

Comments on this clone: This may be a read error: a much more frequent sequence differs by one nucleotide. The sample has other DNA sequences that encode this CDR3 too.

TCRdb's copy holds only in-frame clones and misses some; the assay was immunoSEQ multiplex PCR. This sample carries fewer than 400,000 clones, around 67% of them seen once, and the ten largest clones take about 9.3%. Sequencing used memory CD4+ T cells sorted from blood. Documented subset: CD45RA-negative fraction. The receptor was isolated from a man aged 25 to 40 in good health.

The CDR3, as DNA: TGTGCCAGCAGCTTGAAGGGGCTAGACACAGATACGCAGTATTTT. Translation gives CASSLKGLDTDTQYF. This chain connects TRBV5-4 to TRBJ2-3; perhaps TRBD1 as D (5 bases). Germline V gene sequence: CDR1 SGHNT, CDR2 YYREEE (reference sequence). This CDR3 is 15 amino acids long. V gave up 1 base and J gave up 2 bases, with 11 bases separating them.